This TCR beta chain appears in the sequencing data of a study of blood T cells in healthy people across ages. Germline V gene lookup returns CDR1 SNHLY and CDR2 FYNNEI. Trimming shortened V by 3 bases and J by 2 bases, and 11 bases separated the two germline ends. This CDR3 contains 15 residues. Donors were systemically healthy Caucasian individuals from Russia aged roughly 6 to 90 years. Using a J-beta primer mix together with a sample-barcoded 5' primer, a second PCR was run for 7 to 11 cycles. One entry per CDR3 protein results from TCRdb running MiXCR on the 5' RACE reads. Of roughly 1.5 million distinct CDR3 sequences in the sample, 35% to 45% were seen once. This clonotype has only a few counts.

This TCR was recovered from a woman younger than 35 in good health. Sequencing was performed on blood. The chain combines TRBV2 with TRBJ2-4; D may correspond to TRBD1 or TRBD2 (5 bases each). CDR3 in DNA: TGTGCCAGCAGTGATGGGGGATGGTCCAAAAACATTCAGTACTTC. Translated, it gives CASSDGGWSKNIQYF.